One and the same sample provided the 8 T cell receptor beta chains below, sequenced in a study of T cells after yellow fever vaccination. Each CDR3 protein gets one entry after TCRdb re-called the 5' RACE reads with MiXCR. The sample contains over 110,000 distinct CDR3 sequences, about 8% of which appear only once. Specimen: CD4+ T cells sorted from PBMCs, collected 5 days after the yellow fever booster vaccination. Source of these receptors: a man aged 25 to 40 who received the YFV17D yellow fever vaccine.

At least ten counts were recorded for this clonotype. The V and J genes are TRBV20-1 and TRBJ2-1, with 8 bases lining up with TRBD1. Germline V CDR1 and CDR2: DFQATT, SNEGSKA (reference sequence). With 0 bases clipped from V and 10 bases from J, the junction kept 11 bases outside the gene matches. CDR3 size: 15 residues. CDR3 nucleotide sequence: TGCAGTGCTAGAGATTATGGGCAGGGGGCAGAGGAGCAGTTCTTC. It translates to CSARDYGQGAEEQFF.

This clonotype was seen ten or more times. This chain uses TRBV20-1 with TRBJ2-1, with TRBD2 matching 7 bases. The CDR3 loop spans 18 amino acids. CDR1 DFQATT and CDR2 SNEGSKA come from the germline V gene (reference sequence). The J segment lost 5 bases and the V segment lost 6 bases, leaving 22 bases of the junction unmatched. The CDR3: CSATGRGMAGVIHNEQFF. The CDR3, as DNA: TGCAGTGCAACCGGACGGGGGATGGCGGGAGTAATCCACAATGAGCAGTTCTTC.

This clonotype was recorded many times. The chain uses TRBV7-2 and TRBJ2-2; D is possibly TRBD1 (6 bases). V gave up 4 bases and J gave up 1 base, with 16 bases separating them. Per germline, CDR1 SGHTA and CDR2 FQGNSA. The CDR3 has 17 amino acids. The CDR3 is CASSSFNTGWNTGELFF. In DNA, the CDR3 is TGTGCCAGCAGCTCCTTTAACACAGGGTGGAACACCGGGGAGCTGTTTTTT.

This clonotype was recorded a few times. The genes are TRBV7-9 and TRBJ2-2; a weak D match, TRBD1 (6 bases). The CDR3 is made up of 17 amino acids. V shed 6 bases and J shed 2 bases, with 19 bases lying between them. Germline V lookup: CDR1 SEHNR, CDR2 FQNEAQ (reference sequence). As DNA, the CDR3 is TGTGCCAGCAGACCCGCCTTAGGGACAACCAACACCGGGGAGCTGTTTTTT. This sequence encodes CASRPALGTTNTGELFF.

As for this clonotype: A read error is possible here, since a much larger clone lies one base away. The chain is built from TRBV13 and TRBJ1-1, with 8 bases identical to TRBD1. The CDR3 totals 13 residues. V lost 7 bases, J lost 11 bases, and 12 bases stayed unmatched. In germline, CDR1 is PRHDT, CDR2 FYEKMQ (reference sequence). CDR3 amino acids: CASKEDRAGGAFF. For the CDR3, the DNA is TGTGCCAGCAAGGAGGACAGGGCTGGAGGCGCTTTCTTT.

This clonotype was picked up many times. The CDR3 region is CSARNGPVETQYF. In DNA form, the CDR3 reads TGCAGTGCAAGAAACGGTCCGGTTGAGACCCAGTACTTC. The chain uses TRBV20-1 and TRBJ2-5; D gene uncertain. The CDR3 spans 13 residues. The V gene lost 6 bases and the J gene lost 5 bases, with 16 bases spanning the gap. The germline V gene has CDR1 DFQATT and CDR2 SNEGSKA (reference sequence).

On this clonotype itself: A single base separates this from a much larger clone, so it may be a read error. The chain carries TRBV7-9 and TRBJ2-5; weak D call: TRBD2 (5 bases). The CDR3 length is 14 residues. Germline V CDR1 and CDR2: SEHNR, FQNEAQ (reference sequence). Trimming took 2 bases from V and 5 from J, leaving 12 bases between them. CDR3 region: CASSLSSGFETQYF. The CDR3 nucleotides read TGTGCCAGCAGCTTATCCTCGGGGTTTGAGACCCAGTACTTC.

This clonotype was found many times. The chain uses TRBV5-1 and TRBJ2-7, with D perhaps being TRBD1 or TRBD2 (5 bases each). The CDR3 length is 12 residues. Trimming pared 4 bases from V and 6 bases from J, leaving 11 bases between. Germline-derived CDR1 and CDR2 are SGHRS and YFSETQ. The CDR3 is CASSDGTSEQYF. The CDR3 DNA sequence: TGCGCCAGCAGCGACGGGACGTCCGAGCAGTACTTC.